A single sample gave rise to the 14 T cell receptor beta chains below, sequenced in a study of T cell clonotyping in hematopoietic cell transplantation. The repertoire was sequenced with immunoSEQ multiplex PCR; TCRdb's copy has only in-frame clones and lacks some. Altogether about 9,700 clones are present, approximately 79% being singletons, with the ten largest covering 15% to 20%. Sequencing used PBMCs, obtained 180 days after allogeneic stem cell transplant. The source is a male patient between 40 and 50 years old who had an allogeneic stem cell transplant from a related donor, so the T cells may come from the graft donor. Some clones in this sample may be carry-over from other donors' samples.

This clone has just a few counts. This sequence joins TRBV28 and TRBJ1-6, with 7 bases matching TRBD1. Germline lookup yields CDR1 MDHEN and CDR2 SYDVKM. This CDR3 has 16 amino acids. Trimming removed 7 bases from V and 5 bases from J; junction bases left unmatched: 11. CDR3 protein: CASTTPKTGNNSPLHF. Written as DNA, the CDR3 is TGTGCCAGCACCACACCCAAGACAGGGAATAATTCACCCCTCCACTTT. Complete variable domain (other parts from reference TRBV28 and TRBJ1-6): DVKVTQSSRYLVKRTGEKVFLECVQDMDHENMFWYRQDPGLGLRLIYFSYDVKMKEKGDIPEGYSVSREKKERFSLILESASTNQTSMYLCASTTPKTGNNSPLHFGNGTRLTVT.

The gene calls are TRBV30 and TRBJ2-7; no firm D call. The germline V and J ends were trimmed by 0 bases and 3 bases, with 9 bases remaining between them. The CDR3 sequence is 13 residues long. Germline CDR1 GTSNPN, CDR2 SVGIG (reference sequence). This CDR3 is CAWSVSPVYEQYF. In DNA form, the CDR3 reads TGTGCCTGGAGTGTATCCCCGGTCTACGAGCAGTACTTC.

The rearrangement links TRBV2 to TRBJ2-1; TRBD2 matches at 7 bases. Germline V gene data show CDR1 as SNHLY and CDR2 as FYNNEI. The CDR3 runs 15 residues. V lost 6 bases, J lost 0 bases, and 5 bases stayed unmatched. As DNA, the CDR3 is TGTGCCAGCAGCTACCGGACTAGCTCCTACAATGAGCAGTTCTTC. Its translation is CASSYRTSSYNEQFF.

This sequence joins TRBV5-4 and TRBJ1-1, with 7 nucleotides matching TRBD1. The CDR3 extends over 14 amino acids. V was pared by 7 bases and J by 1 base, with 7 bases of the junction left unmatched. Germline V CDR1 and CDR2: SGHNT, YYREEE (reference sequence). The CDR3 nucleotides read TGTGCCAGCTTACCCGGGACAGAGAACACTGAAGCTTTCTTT. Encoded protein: CASLPGTENTEAFF.

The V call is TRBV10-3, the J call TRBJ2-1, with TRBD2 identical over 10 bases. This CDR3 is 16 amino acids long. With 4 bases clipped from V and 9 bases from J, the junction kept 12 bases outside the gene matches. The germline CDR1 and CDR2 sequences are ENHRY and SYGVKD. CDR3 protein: CAISAGLAGGIVEQFF. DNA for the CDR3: TGTGCCATCAGTGCTGGGTTAGCGGGGGGTATCGTTGAGCAGTTCTTC.

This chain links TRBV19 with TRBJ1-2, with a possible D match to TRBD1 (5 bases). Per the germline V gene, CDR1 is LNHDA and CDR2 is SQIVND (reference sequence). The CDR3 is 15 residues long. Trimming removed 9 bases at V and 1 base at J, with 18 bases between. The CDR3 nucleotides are TGTGCCAGCCGGGACCCCTTAGGGCGTAACTATGGCTACACCTTC. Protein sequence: CASRDPLGRNYGYTF.

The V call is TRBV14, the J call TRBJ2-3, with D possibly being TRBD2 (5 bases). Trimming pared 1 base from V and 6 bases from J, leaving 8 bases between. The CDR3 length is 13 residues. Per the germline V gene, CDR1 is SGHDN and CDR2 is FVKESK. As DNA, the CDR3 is TGTGCCAGCAGCCAAGGGACTGTTGATACGCAGTATTTT. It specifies CASSQGTVDTQYF.

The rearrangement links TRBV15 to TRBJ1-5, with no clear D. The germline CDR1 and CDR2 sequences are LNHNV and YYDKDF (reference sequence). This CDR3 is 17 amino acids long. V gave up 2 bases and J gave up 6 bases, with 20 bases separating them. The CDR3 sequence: CATSRQRTVVGGQPQHF. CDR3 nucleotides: TGTGCCACCAGCAGACAGAGGACGGTGGTAGGAGGTCAGCCCCAGCATTTT.

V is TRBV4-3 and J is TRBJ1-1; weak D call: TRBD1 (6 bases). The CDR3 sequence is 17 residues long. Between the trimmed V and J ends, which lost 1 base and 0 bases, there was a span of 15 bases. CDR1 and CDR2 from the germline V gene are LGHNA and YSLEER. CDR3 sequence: CASSQAYRVPMNTEAFF. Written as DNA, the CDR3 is TGCGCCAGCAGCCAAGCGTACAGGGTCCCCATGAACACTGAAGCTTTCTTT.

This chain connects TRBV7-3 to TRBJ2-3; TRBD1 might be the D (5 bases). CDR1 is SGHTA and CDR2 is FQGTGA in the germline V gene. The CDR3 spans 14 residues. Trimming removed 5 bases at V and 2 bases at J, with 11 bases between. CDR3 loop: CASSPDRFTDTQYF. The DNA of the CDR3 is TGTGCCAGCAGCCCCGACAGATTCACAGATACGCAGTATTTT.

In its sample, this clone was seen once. The CDR3 spells CASSWARGGSYNEQFF. In nucleotides, the CDR3 is TGCGCCAGCAGCTGGGCCAGGGGGGGCTCCTACAATGAGCAGTTCTTC. J is TRBJ2-1 and V is TRBV5-1; perhaps D is TRBD1 or TRBD2 (7 bases each). Germline-derived CDR1 and CDR2 are SGHRS and YFSETQ. Deletions cut 3 bases from V and 0 bases from J, with 13 bases between. CDR3 size: 16 residues.

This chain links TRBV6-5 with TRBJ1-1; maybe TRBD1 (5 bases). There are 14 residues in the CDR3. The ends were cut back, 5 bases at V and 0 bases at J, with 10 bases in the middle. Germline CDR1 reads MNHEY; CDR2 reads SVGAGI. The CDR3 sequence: CASSERQLNTEAFF. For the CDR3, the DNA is TGTGCCAGCAGTGAACGACAGCTGAACACTGAAGCTTTCTTT.

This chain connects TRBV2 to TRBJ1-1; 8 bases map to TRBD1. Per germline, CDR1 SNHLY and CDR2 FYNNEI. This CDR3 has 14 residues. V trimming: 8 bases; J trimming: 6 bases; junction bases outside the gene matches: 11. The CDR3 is CASRPGGRLAEAFF. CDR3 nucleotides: TGTGCCAGCCGTCCAGGGGGCAGGTTGGCTGAAGCTTTCTTT.

The CDR3 DNA reads as TGCGCCAGCAGCAGGGACGGATTGAACACTGAAGCTTTCTTT. It is translated as CASSRDGLNTEAFF. The chain joins TRBV5-1 to TRBJ1-1, with D tentatively TRBD1 (5 bases). The CDR3 has 14 amino acids. Per germline, CDR1 SGHRS and CDR2 YFSETQ. With 4 bases removed from V and 0 bases from J, the gap between germline ends came to 10 bases.